A single sample gave rise to the 3 T cell receptor beta chains below, sequenced in a study of OX40 agonist ivuxolimab in advanced cancers. Library preparation was by the immunoSEQ multiplex PCR assay. The table was pulled from immuneACCESS by TCRdb, which kept in-frame rearrangements only. Such tables lose some clones; where checked, under half of the loss comes from unresolved V genes, and the rest has no known cause. The sample profile shows approximately 82,000 clones; 75% to 90% of them were found once. The ten largest clones capture approximately 0.78% of the sample. Here the sequenced sample was CD4+ or CD8+ T cells sorted from blood, taken in a trial of the OX40 agonist ivuxolimab. Receptors were obtained from an adult with an advanced solid tumor such as melanoma, head and neck, liver or kidney cancer.

The V and J genes are TRBV5-1 and TRBJ2-6, with no clear D. Per the germline V gene, CDR1 is SGHRS and CDR2 is YFSETQ. The V end lost 4 bases, the J end lost 0 bases, and 11 bases lay between the germline ends. This CDR3 spans 16 amino acids. The CDR3 sequence: CASSPRTDSGANVLTF. In DNA, the CDR3 is TGCGCCAGCAGCCCTAGGACGGACTCTGGGGCCAACGTCCTGACTTTC. The whole variable domain, remainder taken from reference TRBV5-1 and TRBJ2-6, is KAGVTQTPRYLIKTRGQQVTLSCSPISGHRSVSWYQQTPGQGLQFLFEYFSETQRNKGNFPGRFSGRQFSNSRSEMNVSTLELGDSALYLCASSPRTDSGANVLTFGAGSRLTVL.

This clone has more than one count but fewer than ten. J is TRBJ1-6 and V is TRBV7-9; D gene ambiguous. The CDR3 is 15 amino acids. The V end was cut by 5 bases, the J end by 9 bases, with 17 bases between. From germline, CDR1 is SEHNR and CDR2 FQNEAQ (reference sequence). CDR3 sequence: CASSPLEIGGSPLHF. The DNA of the CDR3 is TGTGCCAGCAGCCCCCTCGAGATCGGAGGTTCACCCCTCCACTTT.

This clone has a handful of counts. V and J are TRBV30 and TRBJ2-7; 8 nucleotides align to TRBD2. Trimming removed 7 bases from V and 7 bases from J; junction bases left unmatched: 9. The CDR3 covers 12 residues. Germline V CDR1 and CDR2: GTSNPN, SVGIG (reference sequence). CDR3 sequence (DNA): TGTGCCTACTCCGGGGGGGCAAGGGAGCAGTACTTC. Protein: CAYSGGAREQYF.